The next 5 T cell receptor beta chains were all read from a single sample in a study of vaccination effects on CD4 cells after COVID-19. These receptors' targets are unknown. Generated by immunoSEQ multiplex PCR, the TCRdb table keeps only in-frame clones and is missing some. The sample has 35,000 to 50,000 clones, 70% to 80% seen once. CD4+ T cells specific for antigen were expanded with viral peptide pools by the ViraFEST assay before sequencing. CD4+ T cell isolation took place after approximately 11 days of culture. Vaccine recipients lacked prior SARS-CoV-2 infection and had negative nucleocapsid antibodies. The sample consisted of CD4+ T cells from PBMCs cultured with SARS-CoV-2 spike peptides, taken before COVID-19 vaccination. Receptors originate from a human donor who received a COVID-19 vaccine.

The CDR3, as DNA: TGTGCCAGCAGCTTATACAATGGCGATACGCAGTATTTT. Its translation: CASSLYNGDTQYF. The V call is TRBV5-6, the J call TRBJ2-3; D not certain. Germline V gene data show CDR1 as SGHDT and CDR2 as YYEEEE. CDR3 size: 13 residues. Trimming took off 2 bases at V and 6 bases at J, with 10 bases between the two ends.

CDR3 in amino acids: CAWKFVLGNTEAFF. For the CDR3, the DNA is TGTGCCTGGAAATTCGTCTTGGGGAACACTGAAGCTTTCTTT. The chain uses TRBV30 and TRBJ1-1, with D hard to call. The CDR3 has 14 residues. V lost 4 bases and J 1 base, leaving 13 bases between the germline ends. In germline, CDR1 is GTSNPN, CDR2 SVGIG (reference sequence).

The genes are TRBV28 and TRBJ2-1, with a possible D match to TRBD2 (7 bases). CDR1 MDHEN and CDR2 SYDVKM come from the germline V gene. Trimming took off 4 bases at V and 3 bases at J, with 13 bases between the two ends. This CDR3 contains 15 residues. The CDR3 DNA reads TGTGCCAGCAGTTGGGGCGGGGGCAACTACAATGAGCAGTTCTTC. Translated, it gives CASSWGGGNYNEQFF.

The chain is built from TRBV9 and TRBJ1-1; D is unresolved. V was clipped by 0 bases and J by 5 bases, with 17 bases between them. The CDR3 is 16 amino acids. Looked up from germline, CDR1 is SGDLS and CDR2 is YYNGEE. DNA for the CDR3: TGTGCCAGCAGCGTAGTGGAAGCTAGGGTAGCTACTGAAGCTTTCTTT. This sequence encodes CASSVVEARVATEAFF.

V usage is TRBV5-4 and J usage is TRBJ2-2, with D perhaps TRBD1 (5 bases). Germline loops: CDR1 SGHNT, CDR2 YYREEE (reference sequence). Deletions cut 1 base from V and 6 bases from J, with 7 bases between. This CDR3 has 13 residues. The CDR3 is CASSLQGSGELFF. The CDR3, as DNA: TGTGCCAGCAGCTTGCAGGGCTCCGGGGAGCTGTTTTTT.